This TCR beta chain was captured in a study of monozygotic twins with inflammatory bowel disease. Total RNA isolation used whole blood (no T cell sorting was performed). Per TCR library, 3500 ng of total RNA was used. TCRdb reprocessed the 5' RACE reads and reports one entry per CDR3 protein, with no DNA. The sample's table shows hundreds of thousands of distinct CDR3 sequences. Germline V gene lookup returns CDR1 DFQATT and CDR2 SNEGSKA (reference sequence). CDR3 length: 13 amino acids. This sequence was found in a human donor with ulcerative colitis or Crohn's disease, or a healthy co-twin of an affected twin (not recorded which). The sample consisted of blood. V usage is TRBV20-1 and J usage is TRBJ2-4. The CDR3 sequence: CSATDGAKNIQYF.